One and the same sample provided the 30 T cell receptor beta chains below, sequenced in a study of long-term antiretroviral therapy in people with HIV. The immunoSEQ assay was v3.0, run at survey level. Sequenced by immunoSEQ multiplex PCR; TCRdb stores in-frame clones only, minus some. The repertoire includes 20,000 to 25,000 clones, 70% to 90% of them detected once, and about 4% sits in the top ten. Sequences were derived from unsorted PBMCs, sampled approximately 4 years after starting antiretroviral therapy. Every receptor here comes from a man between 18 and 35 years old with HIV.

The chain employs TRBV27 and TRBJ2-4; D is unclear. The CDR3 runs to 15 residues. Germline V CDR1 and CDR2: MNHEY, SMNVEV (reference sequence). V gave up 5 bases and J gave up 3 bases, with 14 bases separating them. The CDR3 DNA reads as TGTGCCAGCAGTGCGCCGGGTGTGGGCAAAAACATTCAGTACTTC. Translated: CASSAPGVGKNIQYF.

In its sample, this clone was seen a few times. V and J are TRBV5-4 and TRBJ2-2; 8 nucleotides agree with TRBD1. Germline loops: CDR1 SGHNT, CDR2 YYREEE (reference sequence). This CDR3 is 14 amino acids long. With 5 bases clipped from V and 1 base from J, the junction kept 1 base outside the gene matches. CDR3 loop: CASSGTGNTGELFF. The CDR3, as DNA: TGTGCCAGCAGTGGGACAGGGAACACCGGGGAGCTGTTTTTT.

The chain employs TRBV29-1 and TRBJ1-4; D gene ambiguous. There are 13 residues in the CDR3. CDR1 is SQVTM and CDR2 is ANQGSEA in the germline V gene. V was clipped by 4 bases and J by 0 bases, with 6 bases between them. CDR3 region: CSVGTSTNEKLFF. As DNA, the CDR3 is TGCAGCGTTGGAACCTCAACTAATGAAAAACTGTTTTTT.

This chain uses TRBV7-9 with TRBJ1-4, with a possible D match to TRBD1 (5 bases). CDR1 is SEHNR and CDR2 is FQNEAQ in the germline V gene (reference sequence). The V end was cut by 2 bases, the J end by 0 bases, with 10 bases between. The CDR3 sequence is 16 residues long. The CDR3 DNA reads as TGTGCCAGCAGCTTATTCGGGGGGTCAACTAATGAAAAACTGTTTTTT. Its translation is CASSLFGGSTNEKLFF.

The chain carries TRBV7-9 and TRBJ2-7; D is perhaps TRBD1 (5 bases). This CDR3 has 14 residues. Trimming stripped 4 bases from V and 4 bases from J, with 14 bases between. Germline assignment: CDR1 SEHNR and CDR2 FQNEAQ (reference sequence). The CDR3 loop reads CASSSAQGGYEQYF. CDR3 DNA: TGTGCCAGCAGCTCCGCTCAGGGTGGATACGAGCAGTACTTC.

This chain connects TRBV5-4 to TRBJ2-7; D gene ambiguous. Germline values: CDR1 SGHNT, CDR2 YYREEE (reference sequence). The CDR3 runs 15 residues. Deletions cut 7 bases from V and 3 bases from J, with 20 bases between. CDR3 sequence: CASSRSPVEIYEQYF. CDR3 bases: TGTGCCAGCTCGAGGTCGCCCGTTGAGATCTACGAGCAGTACTTC.

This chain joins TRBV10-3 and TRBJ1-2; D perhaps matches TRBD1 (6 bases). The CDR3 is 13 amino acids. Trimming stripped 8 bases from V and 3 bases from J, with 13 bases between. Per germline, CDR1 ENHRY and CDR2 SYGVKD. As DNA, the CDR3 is TGTGCCATCGGGCGGGGGGCGGACTATGGCTACACCTTC. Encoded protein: CAIGRGADYGYTF.

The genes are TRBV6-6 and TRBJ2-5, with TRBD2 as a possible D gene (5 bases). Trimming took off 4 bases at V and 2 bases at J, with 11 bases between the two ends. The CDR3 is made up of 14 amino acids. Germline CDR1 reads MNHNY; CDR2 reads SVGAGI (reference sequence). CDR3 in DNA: TGTGCCAGCAGTTCTGGACTCTTTCAAGAGACCCAGTACTTC. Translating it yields CASSSGLFQETQYF.

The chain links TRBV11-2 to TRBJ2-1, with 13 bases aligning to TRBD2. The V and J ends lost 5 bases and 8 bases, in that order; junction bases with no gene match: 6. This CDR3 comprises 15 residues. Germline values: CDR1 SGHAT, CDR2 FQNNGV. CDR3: CASSPTSGGAYEQFF. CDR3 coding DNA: TGTGCCAGCAGCCCCACTAGCGGGGGGGCTTATGAGCAGTTCTTC.

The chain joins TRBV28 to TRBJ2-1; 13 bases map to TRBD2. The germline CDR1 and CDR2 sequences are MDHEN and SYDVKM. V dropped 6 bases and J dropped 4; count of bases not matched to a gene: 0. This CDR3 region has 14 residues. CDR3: CASRTSGGYNEQFF. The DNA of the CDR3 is TGTGCCAGCAGGACTAGCGGGGGGTACAATGAGCAGTTCTTC.

CDR3 amino acids: CASSTQGGDFGSYEQYF. The CDR3 DNA reads TGTGCCAGCTCAACCCAGGGAGGGGATTTCGGCTCCTACGAGCAGTACTTC. The chain joins TRBV18 to TRBJ2-7; 7 bases align to TRBD2. From germline, CDR1 is KGHSH and CDR2 LQKENI. The CDR3 has 17 amino acids. The V and J ends lost 5 bases and 0 bases, in that order; junction bases with no gene match: 13. Combining the CDR3 with reference TRBV18 and TRBJ2-7 gives the whole variable domain NAGVMQNPRHLVRRRGQEARLRCSPMKGHSHVYWYRQLPEEGLKFMVYLQKENIIDESGMPKERFSAEFPKEGPSILRIQQVVRGDSAAYFCASSTQGGDFGSYEQYFGPGTRLTVT.

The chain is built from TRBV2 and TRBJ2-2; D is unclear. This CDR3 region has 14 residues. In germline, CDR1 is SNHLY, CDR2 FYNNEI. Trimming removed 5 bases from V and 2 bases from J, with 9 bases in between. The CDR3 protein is CASSSLGNTGELFF. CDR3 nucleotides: TGTGCCAGCAGTTCTTTGGGCAACACCGGGGAGCTGTTTTTT.

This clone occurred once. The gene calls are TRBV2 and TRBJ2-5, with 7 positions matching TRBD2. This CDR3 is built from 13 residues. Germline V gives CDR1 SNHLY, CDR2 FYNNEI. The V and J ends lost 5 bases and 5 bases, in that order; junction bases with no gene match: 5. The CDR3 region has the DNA TGTGCCAGCAGTTCGGGGGGAGGGGAGACCCAGTACTTC. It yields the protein CASSSGGGETQYF.

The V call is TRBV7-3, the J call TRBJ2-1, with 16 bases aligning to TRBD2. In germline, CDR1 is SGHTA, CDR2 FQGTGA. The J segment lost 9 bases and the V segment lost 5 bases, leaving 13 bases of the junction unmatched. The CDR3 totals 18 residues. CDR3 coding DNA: TGTGCCAGCAGCACGACGGGACTAGCGGGGGGGCTAGTCGCTGAGCAGTTCTTC. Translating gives CASSTTGLAGGLVAEQFF.

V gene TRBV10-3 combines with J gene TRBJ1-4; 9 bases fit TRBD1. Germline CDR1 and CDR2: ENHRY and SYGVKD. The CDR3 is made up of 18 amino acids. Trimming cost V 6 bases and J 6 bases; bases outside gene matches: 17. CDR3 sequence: CAIRPGTGNGPMHEKLFF. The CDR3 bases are TGTGCCATCAGGCCCGGGACAGGGAACGGGCCGATGCATGAAAAACTGTTTTTT.

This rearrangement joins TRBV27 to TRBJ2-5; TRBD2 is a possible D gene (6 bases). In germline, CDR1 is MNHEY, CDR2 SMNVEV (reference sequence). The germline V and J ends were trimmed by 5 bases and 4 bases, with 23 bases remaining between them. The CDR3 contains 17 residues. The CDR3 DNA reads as TGTGCCAGCAGTCCTCCCCCTTGGGAAACGGAGGGAGAGACCCAGTACTTC. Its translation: CASSPPPWETEGETQYF.

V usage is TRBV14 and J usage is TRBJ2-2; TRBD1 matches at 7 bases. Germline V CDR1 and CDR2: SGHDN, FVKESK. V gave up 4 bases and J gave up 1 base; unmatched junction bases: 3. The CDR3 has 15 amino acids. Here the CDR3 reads CASSRRDRNTGELFF. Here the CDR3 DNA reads TGTGCCAGCAGCCGCAGGGACAGGAACACCGGGGAGCTGTTTTTT.

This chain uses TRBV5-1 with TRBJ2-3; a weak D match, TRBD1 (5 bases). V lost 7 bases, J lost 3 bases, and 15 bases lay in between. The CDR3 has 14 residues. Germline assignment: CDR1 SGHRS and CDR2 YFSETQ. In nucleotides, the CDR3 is TGCGCCAGCCGGACACAAGGCGCTACAGATACGCAGTATTTT. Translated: CASRTQGATDTQYF. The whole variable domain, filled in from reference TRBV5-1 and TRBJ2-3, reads KAGVTQTPRYLIKTRGQQVTLSCSPISGHRSVSWYQQTPGQGLQFLFEYFSETQRNKGNFPGRFSGRQFSNSRSEMNVSTLELGDSALYLCASRTQGATDTQYFGPGTRLTVL.

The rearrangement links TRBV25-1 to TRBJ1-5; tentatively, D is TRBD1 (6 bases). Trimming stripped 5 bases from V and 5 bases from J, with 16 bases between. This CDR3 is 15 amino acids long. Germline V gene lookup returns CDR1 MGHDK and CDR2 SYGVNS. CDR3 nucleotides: TGTGCCAGCAGTCCCAGGGGCGAAAGGGATCAGCCCCAGCATTTT. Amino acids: CASSPRGERDQPQHF.

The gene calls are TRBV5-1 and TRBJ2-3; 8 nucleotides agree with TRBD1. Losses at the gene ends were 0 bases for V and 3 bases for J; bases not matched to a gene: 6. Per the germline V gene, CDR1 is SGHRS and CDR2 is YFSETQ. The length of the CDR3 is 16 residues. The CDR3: CASSLVGTGHTDTQYF. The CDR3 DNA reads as TGCGCCAGCAGCTTGGTAGGGACAGGTCATACAGATACGCAGTATTTT.

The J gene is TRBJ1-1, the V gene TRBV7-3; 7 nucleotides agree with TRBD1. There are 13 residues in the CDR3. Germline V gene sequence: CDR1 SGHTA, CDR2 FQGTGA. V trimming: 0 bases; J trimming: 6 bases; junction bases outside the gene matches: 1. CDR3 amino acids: CASSLTTGAEAFF. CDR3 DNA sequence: TGTGCCAGCAGCTTAACTACAGGGGCTGAAGCTTTCTTT.

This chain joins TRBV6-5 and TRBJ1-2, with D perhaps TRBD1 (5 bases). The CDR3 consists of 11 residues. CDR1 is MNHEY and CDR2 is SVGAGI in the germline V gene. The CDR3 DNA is TGTCCAGGGCAGGGTTGGTATGGCTACACCTTC. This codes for CPGQGWYGYTF.

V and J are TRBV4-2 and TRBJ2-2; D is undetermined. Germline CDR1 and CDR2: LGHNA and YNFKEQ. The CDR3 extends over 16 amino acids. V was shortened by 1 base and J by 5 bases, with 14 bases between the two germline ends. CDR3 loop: CASSQADLPGTGELFF. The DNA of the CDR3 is TGTGCCAGCAGCCAAGCGGATCTCCCTGGGACCGGGGAGCTGTTTTTT.

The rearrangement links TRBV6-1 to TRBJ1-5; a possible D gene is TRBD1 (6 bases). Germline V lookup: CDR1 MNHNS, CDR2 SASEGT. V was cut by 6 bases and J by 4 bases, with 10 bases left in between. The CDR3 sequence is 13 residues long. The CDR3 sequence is CASSEQGNQPQHF. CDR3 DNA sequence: TGTGCCAGCAGCGAACAGGGAAATCAGCCCCAGCATTTT.

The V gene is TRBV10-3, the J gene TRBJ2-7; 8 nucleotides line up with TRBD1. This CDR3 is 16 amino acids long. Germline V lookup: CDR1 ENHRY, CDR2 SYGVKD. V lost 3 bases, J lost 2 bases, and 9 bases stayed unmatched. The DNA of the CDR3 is TGTGCCATCAGTGACCCCAGGACAGGGTCTCCCTACGAGCAGTACGTC. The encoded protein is CAISDPRTGSPYEQYV.

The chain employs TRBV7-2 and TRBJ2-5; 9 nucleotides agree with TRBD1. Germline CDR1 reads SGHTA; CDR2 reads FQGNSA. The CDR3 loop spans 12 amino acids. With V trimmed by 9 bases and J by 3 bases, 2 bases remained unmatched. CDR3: CASRDREETQYF. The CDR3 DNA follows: TGTGCCAGTAGGGACAGGGAAGAGACCCAGTACTTC.

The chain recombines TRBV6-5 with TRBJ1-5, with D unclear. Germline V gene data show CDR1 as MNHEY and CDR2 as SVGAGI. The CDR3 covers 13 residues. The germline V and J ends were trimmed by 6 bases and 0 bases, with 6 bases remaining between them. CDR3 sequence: CASRMASNQPQHF. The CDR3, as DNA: TGTGCCAGCAGAATGGCTAGCAATCAGCCCCAGCATTTT.

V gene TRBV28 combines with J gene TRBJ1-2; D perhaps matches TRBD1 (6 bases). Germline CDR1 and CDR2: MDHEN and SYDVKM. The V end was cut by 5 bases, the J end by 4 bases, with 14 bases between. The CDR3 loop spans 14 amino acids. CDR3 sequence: CASSIGDTLYGYTF. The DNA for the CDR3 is TGTGCCAGCAGTATCGGGGACACCCTCTATGGCTACACCTTC.

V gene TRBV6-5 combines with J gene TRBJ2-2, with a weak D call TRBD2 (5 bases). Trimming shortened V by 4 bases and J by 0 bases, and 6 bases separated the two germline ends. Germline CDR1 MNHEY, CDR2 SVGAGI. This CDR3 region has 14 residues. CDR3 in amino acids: CASSSGANTGELFF. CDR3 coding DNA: TGTGCCAGCAGTTCCGGGGCGAACACCGGGGAGCTGTTTTTT.

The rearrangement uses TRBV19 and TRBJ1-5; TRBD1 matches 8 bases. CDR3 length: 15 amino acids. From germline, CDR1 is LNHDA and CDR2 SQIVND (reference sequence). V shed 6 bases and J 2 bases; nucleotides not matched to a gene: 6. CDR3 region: CASSPTDRGNQPQHF. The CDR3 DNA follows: TGTGCCAGTAGCCCCACGGACAGGGGCAATCAGCCCCAGCATTTT. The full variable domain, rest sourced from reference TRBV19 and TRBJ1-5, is DGGITQSPKYLFRKEGQNVTLSCEQNLNHDAMYWYRQDPGQGLRLIYYSQIVNDFQKGDIAEGYSVSREKKESFPLTVTSAQKNPTAFYLCASSPTDRGNQPQHFGDGTRLSIL.